This T cell receptor beta chain was sequenced during a study of cytomegalovirus exposure and HLA in healthy donors. The germline V and J ends were trimmed by 6 bases and 4 bases, with 9 bases remaining between them. The germline CDR1 and CDR2 sequences are SQVTM and ANQGSEA. This CDR3 has 11 residues. It was with 60 Vbeta and 13 Jbeta primers that the PCR ran. Generated by immunoSEQ multiplex PCR, the TCRdb table keeps only in-frame clones and is missing some. Of 95,000 to 150,000 clones in the sample, 60% to 85% are singletons; the top ten hold approximately 2%. The V call is TRBV29-1, the J call TRBJ1-1; D not certain. Sequencing was performed on PBMCs. The sequence came from a man aged 50 or older in good health and CMV-seronegative. This chain's CDR3 is CSVTELTEAFF. The CDR3 region has the DNA TGCAGCGTAACAGAGCTCACTGAAGCTTTCTTT.